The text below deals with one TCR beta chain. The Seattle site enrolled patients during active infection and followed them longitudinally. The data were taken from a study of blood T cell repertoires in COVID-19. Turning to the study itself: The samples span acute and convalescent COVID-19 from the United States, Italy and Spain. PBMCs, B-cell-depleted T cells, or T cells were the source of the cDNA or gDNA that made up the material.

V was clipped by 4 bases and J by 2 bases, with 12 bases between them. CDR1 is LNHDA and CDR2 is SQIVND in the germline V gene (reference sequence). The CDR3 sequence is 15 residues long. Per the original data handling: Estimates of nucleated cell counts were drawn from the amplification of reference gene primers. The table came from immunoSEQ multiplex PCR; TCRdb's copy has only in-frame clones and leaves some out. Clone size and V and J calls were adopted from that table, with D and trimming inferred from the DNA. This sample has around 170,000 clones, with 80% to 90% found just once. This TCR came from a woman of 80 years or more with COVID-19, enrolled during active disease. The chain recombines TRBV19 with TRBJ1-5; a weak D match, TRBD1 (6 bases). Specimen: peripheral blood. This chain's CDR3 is CASSKTGLGNQPQHF. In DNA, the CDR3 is TGTGCCAGTAGTAAAACAGGGTTGGGCAATCAGCCCCAGCATTTT.